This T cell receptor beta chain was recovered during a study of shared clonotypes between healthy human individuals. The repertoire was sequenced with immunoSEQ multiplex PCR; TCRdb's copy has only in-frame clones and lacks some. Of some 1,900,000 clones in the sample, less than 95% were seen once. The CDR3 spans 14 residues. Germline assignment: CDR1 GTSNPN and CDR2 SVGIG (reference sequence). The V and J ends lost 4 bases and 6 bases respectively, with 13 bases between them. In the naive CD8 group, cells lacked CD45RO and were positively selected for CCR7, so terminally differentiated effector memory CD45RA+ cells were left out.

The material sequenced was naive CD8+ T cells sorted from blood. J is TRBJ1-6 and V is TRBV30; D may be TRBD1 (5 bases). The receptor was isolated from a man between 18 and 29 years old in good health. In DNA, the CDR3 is TGTGCCTGGATGATGGGACGGGCTAATTCACCCCTCCACTTT. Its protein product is CAWMMGRANSPLHF.